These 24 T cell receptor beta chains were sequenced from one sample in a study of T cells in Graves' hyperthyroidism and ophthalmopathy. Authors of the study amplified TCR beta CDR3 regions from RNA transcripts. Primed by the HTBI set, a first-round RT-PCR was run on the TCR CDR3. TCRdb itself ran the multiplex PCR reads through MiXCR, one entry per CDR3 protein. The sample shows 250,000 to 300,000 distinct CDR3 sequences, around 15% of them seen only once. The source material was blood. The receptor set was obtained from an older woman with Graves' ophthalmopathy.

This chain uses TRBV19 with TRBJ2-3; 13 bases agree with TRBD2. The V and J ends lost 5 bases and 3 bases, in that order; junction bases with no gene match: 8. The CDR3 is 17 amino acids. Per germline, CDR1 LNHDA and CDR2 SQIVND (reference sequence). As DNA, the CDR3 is TGTGCCAGTAGTCCAAGGACTAGCGGGAGTGTGACAGATACGCAGTATTTT. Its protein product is CASSPRTSGSVTDTQYF. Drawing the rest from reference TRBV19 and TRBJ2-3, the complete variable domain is DGGITQSPKYLFRKEGQNVTLSCEQNLNHDAMYWYRQDPGQGLRLIYYSQIVNDFQKGDIAEGYSVSREKKESFPLTVTSAQKNPTAFYLCASSPRTSGSVTDTQYFGPGTRLTVL.

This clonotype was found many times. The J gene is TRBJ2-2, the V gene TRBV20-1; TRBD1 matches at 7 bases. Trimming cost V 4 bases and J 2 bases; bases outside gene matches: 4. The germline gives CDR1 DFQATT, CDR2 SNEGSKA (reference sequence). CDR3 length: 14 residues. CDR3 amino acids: CSAIRDSNTGELFF. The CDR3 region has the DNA TGCAGTGCTATAAGGGACAGCAACACCGGGGAGCTGTTTTTT.

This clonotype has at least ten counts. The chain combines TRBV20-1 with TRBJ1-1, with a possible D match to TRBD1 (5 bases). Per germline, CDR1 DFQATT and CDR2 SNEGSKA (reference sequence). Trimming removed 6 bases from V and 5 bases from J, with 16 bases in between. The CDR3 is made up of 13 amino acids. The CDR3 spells CSAKGRGLTEAFF. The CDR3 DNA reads TGCAGTGCCAAAGGAAGGGGTTTGACTGAAGCTTTCTTT.

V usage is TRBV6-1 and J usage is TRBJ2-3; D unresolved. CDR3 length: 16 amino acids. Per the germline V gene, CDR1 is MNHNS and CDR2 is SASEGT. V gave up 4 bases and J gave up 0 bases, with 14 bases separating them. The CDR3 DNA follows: TGTGCCAGCAGTGGGGGTGGGCCGGCTAGCACAGATACGCAGTATTTT. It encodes CASSGGGPASTDTQYF.

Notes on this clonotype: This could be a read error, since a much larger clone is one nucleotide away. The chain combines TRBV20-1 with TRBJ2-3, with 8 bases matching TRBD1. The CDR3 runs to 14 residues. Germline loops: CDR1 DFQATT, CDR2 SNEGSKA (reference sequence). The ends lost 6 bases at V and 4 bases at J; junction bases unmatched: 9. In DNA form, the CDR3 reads TGCAGTGCAGGACCGGGACAGGTTCCAGATACGCAGTATTTT. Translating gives CSAGPGQVPDTQYF.

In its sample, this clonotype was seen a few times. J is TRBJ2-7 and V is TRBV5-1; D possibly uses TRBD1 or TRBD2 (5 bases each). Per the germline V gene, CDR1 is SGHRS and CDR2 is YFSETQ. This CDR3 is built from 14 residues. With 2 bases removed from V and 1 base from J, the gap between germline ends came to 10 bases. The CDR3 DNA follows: TGCGCCAGCAGCTTACGGGGCCGATCCTACGAGCAGTACTTC. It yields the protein CASSLRGRSYEQYF.

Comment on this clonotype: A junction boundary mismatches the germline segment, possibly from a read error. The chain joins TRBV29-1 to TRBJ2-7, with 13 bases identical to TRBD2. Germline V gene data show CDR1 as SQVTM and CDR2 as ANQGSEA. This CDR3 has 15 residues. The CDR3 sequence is CSARGTSGVPYEQHF. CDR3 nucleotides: TGCAGCGCCAGGGGGACTAGCGGGGTTCCCTACGAGCAGCACTTC.

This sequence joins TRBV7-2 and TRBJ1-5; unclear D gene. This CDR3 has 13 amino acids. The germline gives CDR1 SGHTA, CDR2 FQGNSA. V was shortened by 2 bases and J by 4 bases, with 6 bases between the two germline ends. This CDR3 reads CASSLWVNQPQHF. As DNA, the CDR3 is TGTGCCAGCAGCTTATGGGTTAATCAGCCCCAGCATTTT.

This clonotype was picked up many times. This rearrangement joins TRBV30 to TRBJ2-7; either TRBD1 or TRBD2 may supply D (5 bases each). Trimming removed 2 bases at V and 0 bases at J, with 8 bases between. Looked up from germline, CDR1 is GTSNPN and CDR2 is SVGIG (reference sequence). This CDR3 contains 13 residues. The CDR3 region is CAWSRGVSYEQYF. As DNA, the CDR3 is TGTGCCTGGAGTAGAGGGGTCTCCTACGAGCAGTACTTC.

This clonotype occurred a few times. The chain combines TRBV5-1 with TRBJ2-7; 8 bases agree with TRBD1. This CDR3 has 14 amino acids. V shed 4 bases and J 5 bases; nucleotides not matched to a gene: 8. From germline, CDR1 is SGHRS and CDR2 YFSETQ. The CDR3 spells CASSGQGASDEQYF. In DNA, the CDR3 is TGCGCCAGCAGCGGGCAGGGGGCGAGCGACGAGCAGTACTTC.

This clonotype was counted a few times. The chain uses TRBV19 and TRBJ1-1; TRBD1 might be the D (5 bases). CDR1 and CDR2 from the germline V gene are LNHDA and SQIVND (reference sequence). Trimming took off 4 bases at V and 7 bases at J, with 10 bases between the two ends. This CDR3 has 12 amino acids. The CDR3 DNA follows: TGTGCCAGTAGTAGACCGACAGTTGAAGCTTTCTTT. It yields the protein CASSRPTVEAFF.

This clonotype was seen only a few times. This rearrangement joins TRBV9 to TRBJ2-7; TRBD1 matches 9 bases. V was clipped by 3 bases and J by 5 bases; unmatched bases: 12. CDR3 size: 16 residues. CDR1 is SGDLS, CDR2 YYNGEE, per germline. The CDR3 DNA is TGTGCCAGCAGCGCAGGCGGGACAGGGTATATCGACGAGCAGTACTTC. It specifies CASSAGGTGYIDEQYF.

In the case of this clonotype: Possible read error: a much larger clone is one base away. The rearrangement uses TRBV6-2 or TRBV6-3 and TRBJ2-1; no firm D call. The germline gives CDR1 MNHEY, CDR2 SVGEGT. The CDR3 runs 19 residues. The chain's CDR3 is CASSYSITGFRRSYNEQSF. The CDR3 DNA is TGTGCCAGCAGTTACTCGATTACTGGTTTCCGGCGCTCCTACAATGAGCAGTCCTTC.

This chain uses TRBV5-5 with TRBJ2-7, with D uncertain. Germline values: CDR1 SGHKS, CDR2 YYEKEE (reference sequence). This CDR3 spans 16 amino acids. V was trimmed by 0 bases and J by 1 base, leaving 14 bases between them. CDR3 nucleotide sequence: TGTGCCAGCAGCTTGGCAGGCCGGGCTATTTCCTACGAGCAGTACTTC. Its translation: CASSLAGRAISYEQYF.

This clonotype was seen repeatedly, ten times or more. CDR3: CASSQGLSNQPQHF. CDR3 DNA: TGTGCCAGCAGCCAGGGTCTAAGCAATCAGCCCCAGCATTTT. The chain links TRBV3-1 to TRBJ1-5; no clear D. This CDR3 has 14 amino acids. V was trimmed by 3 bases and J by 1 base, leaving 7 bases between them. Germline-derived CDR1 and CDR2 are LGHDT and YNNKEL (reference sequence).

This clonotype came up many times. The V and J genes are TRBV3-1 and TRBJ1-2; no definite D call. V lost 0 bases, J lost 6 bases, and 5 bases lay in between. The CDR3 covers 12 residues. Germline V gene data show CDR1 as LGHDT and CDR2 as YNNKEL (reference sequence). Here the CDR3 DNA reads TGTGCCAGCAGCCAAGAGTCGGATGGCTACACCTTC. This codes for CASSQESDGYTF.

The chain's CDR3 is CASSATSGDYNEQFF. DNA of the CDR3: TGCGCCAGCAGCGCCACTAGCGGGGACTACAATGAGCAGTTCTTC. J is TRBJ2-1 and V is TRBV5-1, with 10 bases aligning to TRBD2. Germline CDR1 is SGHRS and CDR2 is YFSETQ. Trimming removed 4 bases from V and 3 bases from J; junction bases left unmatched: 4. The CDR3 has 15 amino acids.

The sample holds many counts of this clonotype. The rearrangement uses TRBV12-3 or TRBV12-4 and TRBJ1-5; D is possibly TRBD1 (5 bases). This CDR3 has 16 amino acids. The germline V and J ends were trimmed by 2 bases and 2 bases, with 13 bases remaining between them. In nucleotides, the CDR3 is TGTGCCAGCAGTTTATCGGCAGGGTTTGGCAATCAGCCCCAGCATTTT. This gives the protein CASSLSAGFGNQPQHF.

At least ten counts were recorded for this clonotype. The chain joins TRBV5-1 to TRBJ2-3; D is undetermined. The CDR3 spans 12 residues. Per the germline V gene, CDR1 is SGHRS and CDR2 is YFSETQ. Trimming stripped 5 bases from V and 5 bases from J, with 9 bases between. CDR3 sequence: CASRPSGDTQYF. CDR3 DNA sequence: TGCGCCAGCAGGCCATCCGGAGATACGCAGTATTTT.

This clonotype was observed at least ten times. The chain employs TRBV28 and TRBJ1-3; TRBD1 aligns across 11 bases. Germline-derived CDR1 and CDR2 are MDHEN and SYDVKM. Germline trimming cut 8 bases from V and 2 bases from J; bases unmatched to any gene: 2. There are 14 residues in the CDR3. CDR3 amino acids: CASWDRGTGNTIYF. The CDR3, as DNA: TGTGCCAGCTGGGACAGGGGGACTGGAAACACCATATATTTT.

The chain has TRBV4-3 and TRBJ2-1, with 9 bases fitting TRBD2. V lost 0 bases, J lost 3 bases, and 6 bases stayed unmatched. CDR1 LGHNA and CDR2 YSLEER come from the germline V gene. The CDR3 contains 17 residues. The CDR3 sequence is CASSQDLASGVYNEQFF. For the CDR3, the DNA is TGCGCCAGCAGCCAAGATCTAGCTAGCGGGGTCTACAATGAGCAGTTCTTC.

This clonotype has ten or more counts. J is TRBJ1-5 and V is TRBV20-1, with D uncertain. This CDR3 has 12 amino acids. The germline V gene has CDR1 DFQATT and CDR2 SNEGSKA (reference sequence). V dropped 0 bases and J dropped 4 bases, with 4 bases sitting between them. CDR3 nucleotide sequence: TGCAGTGCTAGAGATACTAATCAGCCCCAGCATTTT. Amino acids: CSARDTNQPQHF.

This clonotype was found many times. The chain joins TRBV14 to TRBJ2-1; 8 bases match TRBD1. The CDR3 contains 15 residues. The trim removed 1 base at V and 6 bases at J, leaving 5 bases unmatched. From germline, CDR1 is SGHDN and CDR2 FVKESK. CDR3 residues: CASSQGTGYINEQFF. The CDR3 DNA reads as TGTGCCAGCAGCCAAGGGACAGGGTACATCAATGAGCAGTTCTTC.

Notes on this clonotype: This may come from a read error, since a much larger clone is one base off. Here the CDR3 DNA reads TGTGCCAGCAGTTCCGGGACACGTCCGAGTTATGGCTACACCTTC. Translating gives CASSSGTRPSYGYTF. The chain employs TRBV6-9 and TRBJ1-2, with a tentative D call TRBD1 (6 bases). Germline CDR1 is MNHGY and CDR2 is SVAAGI. The length of the CDR3 is 15 residues. The V end was cut by 4 bases, the J end by 5 bases, with 17 bases between.